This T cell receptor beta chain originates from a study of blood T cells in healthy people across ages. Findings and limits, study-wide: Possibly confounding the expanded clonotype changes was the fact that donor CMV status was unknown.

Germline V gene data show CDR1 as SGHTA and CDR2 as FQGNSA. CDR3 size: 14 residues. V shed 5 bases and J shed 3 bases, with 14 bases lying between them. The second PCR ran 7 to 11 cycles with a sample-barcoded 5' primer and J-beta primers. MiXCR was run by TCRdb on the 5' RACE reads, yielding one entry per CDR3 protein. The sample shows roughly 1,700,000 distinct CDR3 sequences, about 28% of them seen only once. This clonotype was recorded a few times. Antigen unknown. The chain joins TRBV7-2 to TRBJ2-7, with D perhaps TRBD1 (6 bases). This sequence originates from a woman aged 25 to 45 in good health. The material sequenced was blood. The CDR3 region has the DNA TGTGCCAGCAGCCTCCGGGACAACTACTACGAGCAGTACTTC. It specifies CASSLRDNYYEQYF.